Listed below are T cell receptor beta chains from one sample, sequenced in a study of cytomegalovirus exposure and HLA in healthy donors. Repertoires were generated with immunoSEQ multiplex PCR, while TCRdb's copy carries only in-frame clones and drops some. The data hold some 330,000 clones, with just over 85% observed a single time. Sequencing was done on a sample of PBMCs. Receptors were obtained from a woman aged 18-35 years in good health and CMV-seronegative. The CDR3 runs from the conserved cysteine through the conserved F or W.

J gene: TRBJ1-2; V gene: TRBV10-3; CDR3 protein: CAISTADRGYGYTF
J gene: TRBJ2-5; V gene: TRBV18; CDR3 protein: CASSQNGGKEETQYF
J gene: TRBJ2-5; V gene: TRBV28; CDR3 protein: CASSSSGVRETQYF
J gene: TRBJ1-5; V gene: TRBV5-8; CDR3 protein: CASSGGLEQPQHF
J gene: TRBJ2-4; V gene: TRBV4-1; CDR3 protein: CASSQEATGDRDQYF
J gene: TRBJ1-1; V gene: TRBV27; CDR3 protein: CASSLSTGVMNTEAFF
J gene: TRBJ1-5; V gene: TRBV5-6; CDR3 protein: CASSLGQSNQPQHF
J gene: TRBJ2-1; V gene: TRBV29-1; CDR3 protein: CSVRGGRSYNEQFF
J gene: TRBJ2-5; V gene: TRBV5-1; CDR3 protein: CASSRDARLQETQYF
J gene: TRBJ2-7; V gene: TRBV4-1; CDR3 protein: CASSQDWRTYEQYF
J gene: TRBJ2-7; V gene: TRBV5-1; CDR3 protein: CASNLGQGSSYEQYF
J gene: TRBJ2-1; V gene: TRBV7-2; CDR3 protein: CASSPSYNEQFF
J gene: TRBJ2-3; V gene: TRBV7-9; CDR3 protein: CASSFGTSYGDTQYF
J gene: TRBJ2-1; V gene: TRBV5-1; CDR3 protein: CASSLGADYNEQFF
J gene: TRBJ2-2; V gene: TRBV6-5; CDR3 protein: CASSYWTSSTGELFF
J gene: TRBJ1-1; V gene: TRBV4-3; CDR3 protein: CASSQGLGSGDEAFF
J gene: TRBJ2-3; V gene: TRBV19; CDR3 protein: CATQRISGGTDTQYF
J gene: TRBJ1-1; V gene: TRBV4-2; CDR3 protein: CASSQGERAGGRNTEAFF
J gene: TRBJ2-5; V gene: TRBV5-6; CDR3 protein: CASSPGLVGETQYF
J gene: TRBJ2-1; V gene: TRBV9; CDR3 protein: CASSVVGSGINNEQFF
J gene: TRBJ2-2; V gene: TRBV2; CDR3 protein: CASSDGLNTGELFF
J gene: TRBJ1-1; V gene: TRBV18; CDR3 protein: CASSPGAGPNTEAFF
J gene: TRBJ1-1; V gene: TRBV4-1; CDR3 protein: CASSQDHRGTEAFF
J gene: TRBJ1-1; V gene: TRBV27; CDR3 protein: CASSSHGQGAEAFF
J gene: TRBJ2-3; V gene: TRBV30; CDR3 protein: CAWSLGALDTQYF
J gene: TRBJ2-6; V gene: TRBV19; CDR3 protein: CASSIEFSLGANVLTF
J gene: TRBJ1-2; V gene: TRBV7-2; CDR3 protein: CASSLGTGYGYTF
J gene: TRBJ2-7; V gene: TRBV28; CDR3 protein: CASRRDGQGAYEQYF
J gene: TRBJ1-5; V gene: TRBV27; CDR3 protein: CASSRRQVAQPQHF
J gene: TRBJ2-3; V gene: TRBV28; CDR3 protein: CASSPGTSGGTDTQYF
J gene: TRBJ2-3; V gene: TRBV11-2; CDR3 protein: CASSNWGRLTDTQYF
J gene: TRBJ2-1; V gene: TRBV9; CDR3 protein: CASSVGGTTHTFNEQFF
J gene: TRBJ2-3; V gene: TRBV15; CDR3 protein: CATSRGLASTDTQYF
J gene: TRBJ2-6; V gene: TRBV2; CDR3 protein: CASREGAGLAGANVLTF
J gene: TRBJ2-3; V gene: TRBV19; CDR3 protein: CASSMGGLAGVGDTQYF
J gene: TRBJ2-7; V gene: TRBV19; CDR3 protein: CASSPGLPSYEQYF
J gene: TRBJ1-2; V gene: TRBV30; CDR3 protein: CAWSDRVNYGYTF
J gene: TRBJ2-2; V gene: TRBV7-9; CDR3 protein: CASSYRGGELFF
J gene: TRBJ2-3; V gene: TRBV6-4; CDR3 protein: CASSVSGTSGSHTQYF
J gene: TRBJ1-2; V gene: TRBV27; CDR3 protein: CASSFQGSGPYGYTF
J gene: TRBJ2-1; V gene: TRBV13; CDR3 protein: CASSRTTAYNEQFF
J gene: TRBJ1-2; V gene: TRBV9; CDR3 protein: CASSAGQGEYYGYTF
J gene: TRBJ2-3; V gene: TRBV7-2; CDR3 protein: CASSFLGVDTQYF
J gene: TRBJ2-7; V gene: TRBV5-4; CDR3 protein: CASSDGLTPSYEQYF
J gene: TRBJ2-3; V gene: TRBV27; CDR3 protein: CASSSSGDTQYF
J gene: TRBJ2-7; V gene: TRBV28; CDR3 protein: CASSLFWQGTEQYF